One T cell receptor beta chain is described in this entry. The target antigen is unknown. This is likely a read error, given that the CDR3 carries no conserved phenylalanine or tryptophan at its end. A modified ARM-PCR protocol with three rounds of nested PCR amplified TCRbeta. MiXCR, applied by TCRdb to the multiplex PCR reads, yields one record per CDR3 protein. The repertoire has about 200,000 distinct CDR3 sequences, roughly 70% of them found once; the top ten carry roughly 24%. This sample is part of a study of tumor and adjacent non-tumor tissue in lung cancer. For the study at large: There were 11 to 13 adenocarcinoma, 2 squamous cell carcinoma and 1 small cell lung cancer cases.

The template was RNA from unsorted bulk tissue. General study findings and limits: Tumor tissue had significantly higher TCR diversity than normal lung.

The sequence was collected from a man aged 55 to 70 with non-small cell lung cancer. Material: lung tumor tissue.

CDR3 DNA: TGTGCCAGCAGCTTTGAATGGGGCGCTGAAGCTTTCTAT. Protein sequence: CASSFEWGAEAFY. The chain carries TRBV11-2 and TRBJ1-1; TRBD1 is a possible D gene (5 bases). The CDR3 sequence is 13 residues long. CDR1 SGHAT and CDR2 FQNNGV come from the germline V gene. Trimming took off 3 bases at V and 6 bases at J, with 11 bases between the two ends.